The text below deals with one T cell receptor (beta chain). Antigen specificity is unknown. This sample is drawn from a study of shared clonotypes between healthy human individuals. Produced via immunoSEQ multiplex PCR; TCRdb's table is partial and in-frame only. The repertoire holds about 770,000 clones, 55% to 80% seen once, with less than 2% in the top ten. Notes on the study in general: Between a few donors, naive CD4 clonotypes were shared at a level of around 5.2%. Measured sharing among donors was expected to vary with sequencing depth. A reduction in generation probabilities was seen for non-shared clonotypes relative to those shared by all four donors. As a rule, naive subsets had a larger estimated richness than memory subsets.

The material sequenced was memory CD4+ T cells sorted from blood. Subset specified: CD45RA-negative fraction. The TCR was taken from a woman between 25 and 40 years old in good health.

This chain's CDR3 is CASSQGDRATGELFF. The CDR3 nucleotides read TGCGCCAGCAGCCAAGGGGACAGGGCCACCGGGGAGCTGTTTTTT. V gene TRBV4-1 combines with J gene TRBJ2-2; 9 bases fit TRBD1. V dropped 1 base and J dropped 4; count of bases not matched to a gene: 1. CDR1 and CDR2 from the germline V gene are MGHRA and YSYEKL. The CDR3 has 15 residues.